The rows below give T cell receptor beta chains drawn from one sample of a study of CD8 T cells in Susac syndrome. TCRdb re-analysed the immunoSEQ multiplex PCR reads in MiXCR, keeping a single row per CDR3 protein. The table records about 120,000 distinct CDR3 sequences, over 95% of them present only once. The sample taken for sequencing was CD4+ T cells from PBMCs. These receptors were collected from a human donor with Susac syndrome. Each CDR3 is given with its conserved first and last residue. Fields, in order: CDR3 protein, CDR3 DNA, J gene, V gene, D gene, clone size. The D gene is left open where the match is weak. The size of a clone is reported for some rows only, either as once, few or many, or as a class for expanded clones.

CDR3aa: CASSLWAQPQHF; CDR3nt: TGTGCCAGCAGTTTATGGGCTCAGCCCCAGCATTTT; j_gene: TRBJ1-5; v_gene: TRBV28; d_gene: -; abundance: -
CDR3aa: CAWSRAGLAGPTDTQYF; CDR3nt: TGTGCCTGGAGTAGGGCGGGACTAGCGGGGCCCACAGATACGCAGTATTTT; j_gene: TRBJ2-3; v_gene: TRBV30; d_gene: TRBD2; abundance: -
CDR3aa: CASSSGTGEETQYF; CDR3nt: TGTGCCAGCTCTTCGGGGACAGGGGAAGAGACCCAGTACTTC; j_gene: TRBJ2-5; v_gene: TRBV9; d_gene: TRBD1; abundance: -
CDR3aa: CASSRDRDRSTEAFF; CDR3nt: TGTGCCAGCAGCCGAGACAGGGACAGATCAACTGAAGCTTTCTTT; j_gene: TRBJ1-1; v_gene: TRBV14; d_gene: TRBD1; abundance: -
CDR3aa: CASSQDAVASGYEQYF; CDR3nt: TGTGCCAGCAGCCAAGATGCAGTAGCGTCGGGATACGAGCAGTACTTC; j_gene: TRBJ2-7; v_gene: TRBV4-2; d_gene: -; abundance: -
CDR3aa: CASSQGLARDTQYF; CDR3nt: TGCGCCAGCAGCCAGGGACTAGCGAGAGATACGCAGTATTTT; j_gene: TRBJ2-3; v_gene: TRBV4-1; d_gene: TRBD2; abundance: -
CDR3aa: CSASGGVHNEQFF; CDR3nt: TGCAGTGCTAGCGGCGGAGTTCACAATGAGCAGTTCTTC; j_gene: TRBJ2-1; v_gene: TRBV20-1; d_gene: -; abundance: -
CDR3aa: CASSQEGSANTGELFF; CDR3nt: TGTGCCAGCAGCCAAGAAGGGTCCGCGAACACCGGGGAGCTGTTTTTT; j_gene: TRBJ2-2; v_gene: TRBV3-1; d_gene: -; abundance: -
CDR3aa: CASLAGLLGNGYTF; CDR3nt: TGTGCCAGTCTCGCGGGACTACTGGGGAATGGCTACACCTTC; j_gene: TRBJ1-2; v_gene: TRBV6-1; d_gene: -; abundance: -
CDR3aa: CASSLSLAREQYF; CDR3nt: TGTGCCAGCAGTTTATCGTTGGCGCGGGAGCAGTACTTC; j_gene: TRBJ2-7; v_gene: TRBV27; d_gene: -; abundance: -
CDR3aa: CASRKQGGYGYTF; CDR3nt: TGTGCCAGCAGAAAACAGGGAGGCTATGGCTACACCTTC; j_gene: TRBJ1-2; v_gene: TRBV28; d_gene: -; abundance: -
CDR3aa: CAWRATRLGENEQFF; CDR3nt: TGTGCCTGGAGGGCAACCCGACTTGGGGAGAATGAGCAGTTCTTC; j_gene: TRBJ2-1; v_gene: TRBV30; d_gene: -; abundance: -
CDR3aa: CASSHGQKNIQYF; CDR3nt: TGTGCCAGCAGCCACGGACAGAAAAACATTCAGTACTTC; j_gene: TRBJ2-4; v_gene: TRBV3-1; d_gene: -; abundance: -
CDR3aa: CASSPRDRGPEQYF; CDR3nt: TGTGCCAGCAGTCCCCGGGACAGGGGGCCTGAGCAGTACTTC; j_gene: TRBJ2-7; v_gene: TRBV28; d_gene: TRBD1; abundance: -
CDR3aa: CSAALASDEQYF; CDR3nt: TGCAGTGCTGCCCTAGCTTCGGACGAGCAGTACTTC; j_gene: TRBJ2-7; v_gene: TRBV20-1; d_gene: -; abundance: once